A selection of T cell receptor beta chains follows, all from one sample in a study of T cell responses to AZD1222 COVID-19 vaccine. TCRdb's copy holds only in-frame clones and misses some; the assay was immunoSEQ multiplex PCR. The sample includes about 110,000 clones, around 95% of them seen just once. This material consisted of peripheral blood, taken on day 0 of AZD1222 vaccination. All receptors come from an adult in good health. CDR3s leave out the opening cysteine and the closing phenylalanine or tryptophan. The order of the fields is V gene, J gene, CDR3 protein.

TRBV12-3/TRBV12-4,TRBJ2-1,ASSHTSADEQF
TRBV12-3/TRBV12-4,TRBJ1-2,ASSEGGPYGYT
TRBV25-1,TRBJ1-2,ASTGERNYGYT
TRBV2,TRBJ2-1,ASSGTSGIIDEQF
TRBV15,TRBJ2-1,ATSPGLASYNEQF
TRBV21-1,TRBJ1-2,ASSETRPNYGYT
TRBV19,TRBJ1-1,ASSFGTPRGTEAF
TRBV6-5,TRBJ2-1,ASTETHRLGEQF
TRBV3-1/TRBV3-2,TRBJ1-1,ASSQGVSAVATEAF
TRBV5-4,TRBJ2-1,ASSLVAAKGQF
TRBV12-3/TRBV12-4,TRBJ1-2,ASSLGQNYGYT
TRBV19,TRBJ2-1,ASSMRGVLVINEQF
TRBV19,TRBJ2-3,ASSIRAVITDTQY
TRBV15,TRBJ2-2,ATSTGWQGTGELF
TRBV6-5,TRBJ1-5,ASRQTGSQPQH
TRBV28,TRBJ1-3,ASSLWGRRSGNTIY
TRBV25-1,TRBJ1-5,ASSESRYNQPQH
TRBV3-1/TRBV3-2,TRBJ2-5,ASSQDSVAETQY